This T cell receptor (beta chain) appears in the sequencing data of a study of T cell repertoires in cytomegalovirus infection. This clonotype has only a few counts. What it recognizes is unknown. The CDR3 length is 15 residues. Trimming took 8 bases from V and 0 from J; bases not matched to a gene: 7. CDR1 and CDR2 from the germline V gene are MDHEN and SYDVKM. TCRdb fed the reads into MiXCR, producing one record per CDR3 protein. The data contain some 160,000 distinct CDR3 sequences, about 15% of them singletons. Study-wide findings and caveats: Individuals carrying CMV plus the relevant HLA were identified by cumulative frequency of public TCR beta families.

The chain links TRBV28 to TRBJ2-1; 7 nucleotides align to TRBD2. The sequenced material came from CD8+ T cells from PBMCs. The sequence was obtained from a human donor in good health (CMV status not recorded). Some clones in this sample may be carry-over from other donors' samples. The CDR3 loop reads CASAPTSSSYNEQFF. CDR3 DNA sequence: TGTGCCAGCGCCCCGACTAGCAGCTCCTACAATGAGCAGTTCTTC. The whole variable domain, filled in from reference TRBV28 and TRBJ2-1, reads DVKVTQSSRYLVKRTGEKVFLECVQDMDHENMFWYRQDPGLGLRLIYFSYDVKMKEKGDIPEGYSVSREKKERFSLILESASTNQTSMYLCASAPTSSSYNEQFFGPGTRLTVL.